A single TCR beta chain is shown here with its context. These data come from a study of blood T cell repertoires in COVID-19. Original processing notes: Nucleated cell counts were estimated from reference gene primer amplification. Some clones are missing from TCRdb's copy, which holds only in-frame ones; the method was immunoSEQ multiplex PCR. V and J calls plus clone size are reproduced from that table; the DNA served to infer D and trimming. The repertoire consists of roughly 110,000 clones, with approximately 85% occurring once and the leading ten covering approximately 5.1%. V trimming: 3 bases; J trimming: 7 bases; junction bases outside the gene matches: 6. Germline assignment: CDR1 SEHNR and CDR2 FQNEAQ (reference sequence). This CDR3 is 14 amino acids long. Recruited during active infection, patients (from Seattle) were subsequently followed longitudinally.

The TCR originated in an older woman with COVID-19, enrolled during active disease. The source material was peripheral blood. The rearrangement joins TRBV7-9 to TRBJ2-3; TRBD2 matches at 8 bases. CDR3: CASSFGGGPNTQYF. The DNA for the CDR3 is TGTGCCAGCAGCTTCGGGGGGGGCCCGAATACGCAGTATTTT. The whole variable domain, filled in from reference TRBV7-9 and TRBJ2-3, reads DTGVSQNPRHKITKRGQNVTFRCDPISEHNRLYWYRQTLGQGPEFLTYFQNEAQLEKSRLLSDRFSAERPKGSFSTLEIQRTEQGDSAMYLCASSFGGGPNTQYFGPGTRLTVL.